These 15 T cell receptor beta chains originate from one sample sequenced in a study of cytomegalovirus exposure and HLA in healthy donors. The primer mix had 60 Vbeta and 13 Jbeta primers. Using immunoSEQ multiplex PCR, the repertoire was profiled, and TCRdb retains in-frame clones only, with some absent. The repertoire table contains some 130,000 clones. The sequenced sample consisted of PBMCs. The receptors were gathered from a man aged 18 to 35 in good health and CMV-seronegative.

The chain recombines TRBV19 with TRBJ1-5; 9 bases fit TRBD1. CDR3 length: 16 amino acids. Germline CDR1 is LNHDA and CDR2 is SQIVND (reference sequence). J lost 10 bases, V lost 3 bases, and 13 bases had no gene match. CDR3 loop: CASSIVGGTGHHPQHF. DNA of the CDR3: TGTGCCAGTAGTATCGTCGGAGGGACAGGGCACCATCCCCAGCATTTT.

The chain links TRBV27 to TRBJ1-4; 8 bases match TRBD1. The germline gives CDR1 MNHEY, CDR2 SMNVEV (reference sequence). Trimming removed 6 bases from V and 7 bases from J; junction bases left unmatched: 7. CDR3 length: 14 amino acids. The CDR3 DNA reads as TGTGCCAGCAGAAAACAGGGGGTTACTGAAAAACTGTTTTTT. Protein product: CASRKQGVTEKLFF.

The chain links TRBV6-4 to TRBJ1-2; D might be TRBD1 (6 bases). Trimming pared 5 bases from V and 1 base from J, leaving 14 bases between. The CDR3 totals 15 residues. Germline V gene sequence: CDR1 MRHNA, CDR2 SNTAGT. The CDR3 nucleotides read TGTGCCAGCAGTCTGGTGGCAGGGGTTAACTATGGCTACACCTTC. It encodes CASSLVAGVNYGYTF.

This sequence joins TRBV6-5 and TRBJ1-1; TRBD1 agrees at 10 bases. The CDR3 extends over 14 amino acids. Germline CDR1 is MNHEY and CDR2 is SVGAGI. J gave up 4 bases and V 5 bases, and 4 bases lay outside the gene matches. The CDR3 protein is CASSVGQGSTEAFF. DNA of the CDR3: TGTGCCAGCAGTGTGGGACAGGGGAGCACTGAAGCTTTCTTT.

The chain employs TRBV4-3 and TRBJ1-5, with a weak D call TRBD1 (6 bases). Germline CDR1 and CDR2: LGHNA and YSLEER. This CDR3 has 17 residues. V was shortened by 0 bases and J by 4 bases, with 16 bases between the two germline ends. In DNA, the CDR3 is TGCGCCAGCAGCCAAGATCAGGACAGCCCTGGGAATCAGCCCCAGCATTTT. It translates to CASSQDQDSPGNQPQHF.

The chain uses TRBV19 and TRBJ2-1; 9 bases are shared with TRBD2. This CDR3 region has 14 residues. V was pared by 7 bases and J by 1 base, with 2 bases of the junction left unmatched. The germline gives CDR1 LNHDA, CDR2 SQIVND (reference sequence). CDR3 DNA: TGTGCCAGTACCGCGGGGGGGTCCTACAATGAGCAGTTCTTC. It is translated as CASTAGGSYNEQFF.

This sequence joins TRBV7-2 and TRBJ1-5; 7 bases are shared with TRBD1. Germline CDR1 is SGHTA and CDR2 is FQGNSA. V lost 5 bases to trimming and J lost 2 bases; unmatched junction nucleotides: 6. The CDR3 is made up of 15 amino acids. The CDR3 DNA is TGTGCCAGCAGCAAGGGGGCGTGGGGCAATCAGCCCCAGCATTTT. Amino acids: CASSKGAWGNQPQHF.

V gene TRBV28 combines with J gene TRBJ2-1, with 15 bases that match TRBD2. V was pared by 7 bases and J by 2 bases, with 9 bases of the junction left unmatched. Germline V CDR1 and CDR2: MDHEN, SYDVKM. The CDR3 runs to 18 residues. The CDR3: CASTYGLAGGSPYNEQFF. DNA of the CDR3: TGTGCCAGCACCTACGGACTAGCGGGAGGGAGCCCCTACAATGAGCAGTTCTTC.

The rearrangement uses TRBV7-3 and TRBJ2-1, with 10 bases identical to TRBD2. CDR1 SGHTA and CDR2 FQGTGA come from the germline V gene. After removal of 8 bases from V and 7 bases from J, the junction contained 8 bases not matched to a gene. The CDR3 has 14 amino acids. The CDR3 loop is CASGPSGGANEQFF. The CDR3, as DNA: TGTGCCAGCGGACCAAGCGGGGGGGCAAATGAGCAGTTCTTC.

The chain links TRBV13 to TRBJ2-7; 11 bases fit TRBD2. This CDR3 is 15 amino acids long. V lost 5 bases to trimming and J lost 0 bases; unmatched junction nucleotides: 3. Looked up from germline, CDR1 is PRHDT and CDR2 is FYEKMQ (reference sequence). CDR3 DNA: TGTGCCAGCAGCCACGGGACTAGCGGCTCCTACGAGCAGTACTTC. This codes for CASSHGTSGSYEQYF.

Concerning this clone itself: Other DNA sequences in the same sample also yield this CDR3. The chain joins TRBV11-2 to TRBJ2-7, with a tentative D call TRBD2 (5 bases). CDR3 length: 12 residues. The V end was cut by 3 bases, the J end by 3 bases, with 6 bases between. Germline CDR1 reads SGHAT; CDR2 reads FQNNGV. Written as DNA, the CDR3 is TGTGCCAGCAGCTTGGGGAGCTACGAGCAGTACTTC. Its protein is CASSLGSYEQYF.

CDR3 in amino acids: CSVEQGPGEQYF. CDR3 DNA sequence: TGCAGCGTAGAACAGGGGCCGGGGGAGCAGTACTTC. The V call is TRBV29-1, the J call TRBJ2-7, with 7 nucleotides matching TRBD1. The germline V gene encodes CDR1 SQVTM and CDR2 ANQGSEA. J gave up 7 bases and V 6 bases, and 9 bases lay outside the gene matches. The CDR3 covers 12 residues.

Concerning this clone: The same CDR3 arises from other DNA sequences in this sample as well. The chain couples TRBV7-9 to TRBJ2-7; 7 positions match TRBD1. The CDR3 loop spans 11 amino acids. V was clipped by 4 bases and J by 7 bases; unmatched bases: 1. Germline V gene lookup returns CDR1 SEHNR and CDR2 FQNEAQ (reference sequence). CDR3 coding DNA: TGTGCCAGCAGCTCGGACAGGGAGCAGTACTTC. This codes for CASSSDREQYF.

The rearrangement links TRBV19 to TRBJ1-1; possibly TRBD1 for D (6 bases). Germline V gene lookup returns CDR1 LNHDA and CDR2 SQIVND (reference sequence). Trimming stripped 7 bases from V and 2 bases from J, with 11 bases between. The CDR3 extends over 13 amino acids. CDR3 nucleotide sequence: TGTGCCAGTATCGGACAGATCAACACTGAAGCTTTCTTT. Translating it yields CASIGQINTEAFF.

The V call is TRBV7-2, the J call TRBJ2-5, with D perhaps TRBD2 (6 bases). Germline CDR1 and CDR2: SGHTA and FQGNSA. Trimming cost V 1 base and J 1 base, with 13 bases left between them. The CDR3 extends over 16 amino acids. The CDR3 DNA is TGTGCCAGCAGCTTAGTTTTAGCCGGGGGCCAAGAGACCCAGTACTTC. This gives the protein CASSLVLAGGQETQYF. The complete variable domain, with remaining parts taken from reference TRBV7-2 and TRBJ2-5, reads GAGVSQSPSNKVTEKGKDVELRCDPISGHTALYWYRQSLGQGLEFLIYFQGNSAPDKSGLPSDRFSAERTGGSVSTLTIQRTQQEDSAVYLCASSLVLAGGQETQYFGPGTRLLVL.